A single sample is the source of the 22 T cell receptor beta chains below, sequenced in a study of blood T cell repertoires in COVID-19. Here immunoSEQ multiplex PCR was the method, and the copy in TCRdb shows in-frame clones only, minus some. The table records more than 150,000 clones, approximately 90% of them present only once. The sequenced sample was peripheral blood. These receptors were obtained from a man between 65 and 85 years old with active or convalescent COVID-19.

The CDR3 sequence is CASGIRQGNQPQHF. As DNA, the CDR3 is TGTGCCAGCGGGATAAGACAGGGGAATCAGCCCCAGCATTTT. The V call is TRBV27, the J call TRBJ1-5; TRBD1 matches at 8 bases. There are 14 residues in the CDR3. The germline V gene encodes CDR1 MNHEY and CDR2 SMNVEV (reference sequence). V was pared by 8 bases and J by 4 bases, with 7 bases of the junction left unmatched.

In this sample, this clone turned up many times. The sample has other DNA sequences that encode this CDR3 too. J is TRBJ2-3 and V is TRBV27, with 10 bases identical to TRBD2. The CDR3 runs 16 residues. J lost 2 bases, V lost 6 bases, and 8 bases had no gene match. Per germline, CDR1 MNHEY and CDR2 SMNVEV (reference sequence). The CDR3 protein is CASSPHSGGNTDTQYF. CDR3 DNA sequence: TGTGCCAGCAGCCCCCATAGCGGGGGGAACACAGATACGCAGTATTTT.

V is TRBV5-1 and J is TRBJ2-7; D assignment may be TRBD1 or TRBD2 (9 bases each). The CDR3 sequence is 19 residues long. V was clipped by 1 base and J by 3 bases, with 26 bases between them. Germline V gene data show CDR1 as SGHRS and CDR2 as YFSETQ. CDR3 bases: TGCGCCAGCAGCTTGAGTCAGGGGACAGGGCTAGCGGGACGCTACGAGCAGTACTTC. Its protein product is CASSLSQGTGLAGRYEQYF.

The chain joins TRBV11-2 to TRBJ2-5; TRBD1 aligns across 7 bases. This CDR3 has 16 amino acids. The J segment lost 4 bases and the V segment lost 2 bases, leaving 10 bases of the junction unmatched. Germline CDR1 SGHAT, CDR2 FQNNGV. CDR3 coding DNA: TGTGCCAGCAGCTTAACCATTTCGACAGGGACAGAGACCCAGTACTTC. It yields the protein CASSLTISTGTETQYF. The variable domain in full, completed from reference TRBV11-2 and TRBJ2-5, reads EAGVAQSPRYKIIEKRQSVAFWCNPISGHATLYWYQQILGQGPKLLIQFQNNGVVDDSQLPKDRFSAERLKGVDSTLKIQPAKLEDSAVYLCASSLTISTGTETQYFGPGTRLLVL.

The chain employs TRBV7-2 and TRBJ2-5; D remains unclear. Germline CDR1 is SGHTA and CDR2 is FQGNSA. CDR3 length: 12 amino acids. The V and J ends lost 8 bases and 5 bases respectively, with 12 bases between them. CDR3 nucleotide sequence: TGTGCCAGCGGTCGAGGTGGGGAGACCCAGTACTTC. This encodes CASGRGGETQYF.

V usage is TRBV6-2 or TRBV6-3 and J usage is TRBJ2-2; 10 bases match TRBD2. The CDR3 loop spans 16 amino acids. The germline CDR1 and CDR2 sequences are MNHEY and SVGEGT. V was pared by 5 bases and J by 5 bases, with 8 bases of the junction left unmatched. DNA of the CDR3: TGTGCCAGCAGTCTCAGAGCGGGGGGGCAAACCGGGGAGCTGTTTTTT. Protein sequence: CASSLRAGGQTGELFF.

The gene calls are TRBV11-2 and TRBJ2-5; perhaps TRBD2 as D (6 bases). CDR3 length: 15 residues. The V gene lost 5 bases and the J gene lost 1 base, with 14 bases spanning the gap. The V gene's germline CDR1 is SGHAT and CDR2 FQNNGV. The CDR3 is CASSLLGRSQETQYF. In nucleotides, the CDR3 is TGTGCCAGCAGCCTGCTGGGGAGGTCCCAAGAGACCCAGTACTTC.

This chain joins TRBV6-2 or TRBV6-3 and TRBJ2-7; D uncertain. V gave up 2 bases and J gave up 1 base, with 9 bases separating them. The CDR3 is 14 amino acids. Germline V gene lookup returns CDR1 MNHEY and CDR2 SVGEGT. The CDR3 region is CASSYAPLSYEQYF. The CDR3 DNA reads as TGTGCCAGCAGTTACGCCCCACTATCCTACGAGCAGTACTTC.

Here the CDR3 DNA reads TGTGCCAGCAGCCAAGCGGGGAATATGAACACTGAAGCTTTCTTT. Residues: CASSQAGNMNTEAFF. V is TRBV3-1 (or the pseudogene TRBV3-2) and J is TRBJ1-1; no clear D. V lost 1 base to trimming and J lost 0 bases, with 9 bases between them. The length of the CDR3 is 15 residues. Germline V lookup: CDR1 LGHDT, CDR2 YNNKEL (reference sequence).

The gene calls are TRBV19 and TRBJ1-5; 8 nucleotides align to TRBD1. Looked up from germline, CDR1 is LNHDA and CDR2 is SQIVND (reference sequence). The CDR3 is 13 amino acids. V shed 9 bases and J 2 bases; nucleotides not matched to a gene: 3. The CDR3 spells CASTDRGNQPQHF. CDR3 bases: TGTGCCAGCACGGACAGGGGCAATCAGCCCCAGCATTTT.

The chain combines TRBV10-2 with TRBJ2-3, with 9 positions matching TRBD2. CDR1 and CDR2 from the germline V gene are WSHSY and SAAADI. This CDR3 spans 15 amino acids. V lost 8 bases to trimming and J lost 0 bases; unmatched junction nucleotides: 6. This CDR3 is CASHLAGASTDTQYF. CDR3 sequence (DNA): TGCGCCAGCCACTTAGCGGGGGCTAGCACAGATACGCAGTATTTT.

The genes are TRBV7-2 and TRBJ2-1, with TRBD1 matching over 9 bases. Trimming removed 5 bases from V and 2 bases from J; junction bases left unmatched: 4. The CDR3 runs 15 residues. From germline, CDR1 is SGHTA and CDR2 FQGNSA. This CDR3 reads CASSPGQGTYNEQFF. The CDR3 coding sequence is TGTGCCAGCAGCCCGGGACAGGGCACCTACAATGAGCAGTTCTTC.

The rearrangement uses TRBV11-3 and TRBJ2-7; D is unresolved. CDR1 SGHNT and CDR2 YENEEA come from the germline V gene. V lost 1 base and J 7 bases, leaving 8 bases between the germline ends. The CDR3 loop spans 12 amino acids. This chain's CDR3 is CASSLGATEQYF. In DNA, the CDR3 is TGTGCCAGCAGCTTAGGCGCTACGGAGCAGTACTTC.

The table lists this clone with a count of one. V and J are TRBV30 and TRBJ1-5; D might be TRBD1 (5 bases). V lost 2 bases and J lost 4, with 12 bases in between. The CDR3 consists of 14 residues. Germline CDR1 GTSNPN, CDR2 SVGIG (reference sequence). Here the CDR3 DNA reads TGTGCCTGGAGTCCCGGGGGACTGAATCAGCCCCAGCATTTT. The encoded protein is CAWSPGGLNQPQHF.

A few counts support this clone. The rearrangement uses TRBV27 and TRBJ1-1; 8 bases align to TRBD1. The V gene end was trimmed by 4 bases and the J gene end by 3 bases; junction bases not matched to a gene: 7. The CDR3 sequence is 15 residues long. The germline V gene has CDR1 MNHEY and CDR2 SMNVEV (reference sequence). CDR3: CASSSRQGWYTEAFF. CDR3 in DNA: TGTGCCAGCAGTTCGCGACAGGGGTGGTACACTGAAGCTTTCTTT.

This sequence joins TRBV27 and TRBJ1-4; no definite D call. The V and J ends lost 5 bases and 8 bases respectively, with 12 bases between them. Per germline, CDR1 MNHEY and CDR2 SMNVEV (reference sequence). This CDR3 region has 13 residues. The CDR3 sequence: CASSPRLQEKLFF. The CDR3 DNA is TGTGCCAGCAGTCCTCGACTTCAGGAAAAACTGTTTTTT.

The chain couples TRBV30 to TRBJ1-5; TRBD1 matches 8 bases. The CDR3 consists of 13 residues. CDR1 is GTSNPN and CDR2 is SVGIG in the germline V gene (reference sequence). V lost 1 base, J lost 9 bases, and 5 bases stayed unmatched. The DNA for the CDR3 is TGTGCCTGGAGTGGGACAGGGATCGGGCCCCAGCATTTT. Its translation: CAWSGTGIGPQHF.

V usage is TRBV27 and J usage is TRBJ1-5; D unresolved. Looked up from germline, CDR1 is MNHEY and CDR2 is SMNVEV (reference sequence). With 9 bases removed from V and 0 bases from J, the gap between germline ends came to 9 bases. This CDR3 region has 13 residues. CDR3 DNA: TGTGCCAGTTCGGGGTATAGCAATCAGCCCCAGCATTTT. Encoded protein: CASSGYSNQPQHF.

This rearrangement joins TRBV27 to TRBJ2-7, with 9 bases that match TRBD1. J lost 6 bases, V lost 2 bases, and 5 bases had no gene match. CDR1 is MNHEY and CDR2 is SMNVEV in the germline V gene (reference sequence). The CDR3 sequence is 14 residues long. CDR3 nucleotide sequence: TGTGCCAGCAGTTTAGGGACAGGGAGTGCCGAGCAGTACTTC. Translated, it gives CASSLGTGSAEQYF.

V and J are TRBV28 and TRBJ2-7; 11 bases are shared with TRBD2. The germline V gene has CDR1 MDHEN and CDR2 SYDVKM. The CDR3 totals 16 residues. V was clipped by 2 bases and J by 6 bases; unmatched bases: 9. CDR3 sequence reads: CASSLPRLAGHSEQYF. The CDR3 DNA is TGTGCCAGCAGTTTACCCCGACTAGCGGGACACTCCGAGCAGTACTTC.

The V gene is TRBV4-3, the J gene TRBJ2-3; 8 bases align to TRBD2. V lost 0 bases and J lost 1; bases outside the gene matches: 6. This CDR3 spans 17 amino acids. The germline V gene encodes CDR1 LGHNA and CDR2 YSLEER. In DNA, the CDR3 is TGCGCCAGCAGCCAAGATTTAACGGGGGGGGGCACAGATACGCAGTATTTT. As protein: CASSQDLTGGGTDTQYF.

This chain joins TRBV3-1 (or the pseudogene TRBV3-2) and TRBJ2-3, with D maybe TRBD1 (5 bases). Trimming removed 8 bases at V and 7 bases at J, with 10 bases between. This CDR3 spans 11 amino acids. Germline-derived CDR1 and CDR2 are LGHDT and YNNKEL (reference sequence). CDR3 coding DNA: TGTGCCAGCGGGGCACTGAATACGCAGTATTTT. It yields the protein CASGALNTQYF.